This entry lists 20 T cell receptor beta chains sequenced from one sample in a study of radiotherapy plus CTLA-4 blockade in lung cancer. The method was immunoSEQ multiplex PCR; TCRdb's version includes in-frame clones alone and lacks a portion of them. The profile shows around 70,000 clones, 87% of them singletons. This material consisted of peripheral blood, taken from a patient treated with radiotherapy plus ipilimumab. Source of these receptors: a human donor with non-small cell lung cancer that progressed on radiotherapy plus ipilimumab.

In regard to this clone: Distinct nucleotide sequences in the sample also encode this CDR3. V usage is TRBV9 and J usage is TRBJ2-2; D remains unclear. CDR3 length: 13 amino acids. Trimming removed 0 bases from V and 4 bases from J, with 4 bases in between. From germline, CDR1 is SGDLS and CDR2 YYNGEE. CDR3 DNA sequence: TGTGCCAGCAGCGTAGGTGGCACCGGGGAGCTGTTTTTT. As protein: CASSVGGTGELFF. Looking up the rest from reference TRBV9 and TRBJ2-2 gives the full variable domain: DSGVTQTPKHLITATGQRVTLRCSPRSGDLSVYWYQQSLDQGLQFLIQYYNGEERAKGNILERFSAQQFPDLHSELNLSSLELGDSALYFCASSVGGTGELFFGEGSRLTVL.

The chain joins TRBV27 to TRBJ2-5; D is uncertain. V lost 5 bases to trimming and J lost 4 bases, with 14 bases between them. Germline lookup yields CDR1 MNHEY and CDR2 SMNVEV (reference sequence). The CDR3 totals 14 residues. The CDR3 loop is CASSPRSVGETQYF. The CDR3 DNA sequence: TGTGCCAGCAGTCCGAGGTCGGTCGGAGAGACCCAGTACTTC.

CDR3 bases: TGTGCCAGCAGCCAAAGGCGACAGGGTACCTACGAGCAGTACTTC. Residues: CASSQRRQGTYEQYF. The J gene is TRBJ2-7, the V gene TRBV7-2; 7 positions match TRBD1. From germline, CDR1 is SGHTA and CDR2 FQGNSA. The trim removed 5 bases at V and 2 bases at J, leaving 9 bases unmatched. The CDR3 runs 15 residues.

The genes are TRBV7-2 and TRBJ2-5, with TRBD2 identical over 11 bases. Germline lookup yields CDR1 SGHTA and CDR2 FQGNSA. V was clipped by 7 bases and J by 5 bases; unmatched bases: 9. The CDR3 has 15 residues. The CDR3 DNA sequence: TGTGCCAGCATCAAATCCTTAGCGGGAGGGGAGACCCAGTACTTC. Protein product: CASIKSLAGGETQYF. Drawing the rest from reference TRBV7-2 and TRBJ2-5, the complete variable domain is GAGVSQSPSNKVTEKGKDVELRCDPISGHTALYWYRQSLGQGLEFLIYFQGNSAPDKSGLPSDRFSAERTGGSVSTLTIQRTQQEDSAVYLCASIKSLAGGETQYFGPGTRLLVL.

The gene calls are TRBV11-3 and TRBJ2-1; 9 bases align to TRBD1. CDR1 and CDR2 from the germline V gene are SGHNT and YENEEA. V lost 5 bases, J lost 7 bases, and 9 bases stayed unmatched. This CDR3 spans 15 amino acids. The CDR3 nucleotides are TGTGCCAGCAGCGCGCGGGACAGGGCTGGGAATGAGCAGTTCTTC. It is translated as CASSARDRAGNEQFF.

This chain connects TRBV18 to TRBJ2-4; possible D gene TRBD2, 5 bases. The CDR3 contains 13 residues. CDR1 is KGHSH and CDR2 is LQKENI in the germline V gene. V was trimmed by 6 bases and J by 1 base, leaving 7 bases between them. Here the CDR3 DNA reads TGTGCCAGCTCGTCGGGGGCCAAAAACATTCAGTACTTC. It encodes CASSSGAKNIQYF.

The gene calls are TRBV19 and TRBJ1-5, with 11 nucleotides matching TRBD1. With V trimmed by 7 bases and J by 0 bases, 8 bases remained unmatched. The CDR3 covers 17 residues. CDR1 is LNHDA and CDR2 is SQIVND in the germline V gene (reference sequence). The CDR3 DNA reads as TGTGCCAGTACCATCGGACAGGGGGCAAATAGCAATCAGCCCCAGCATTTT. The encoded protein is CASTIGQGANSNQPQHF.

CDR3 nucleotide sequence: TGTGCCAGCCTGAGCTCAGGTACTGCCTACGAGCAGTACTTC. Residues: CASLSSGTAYEQYF. The rearrangement joins TRBV28 to TRBJ2-7; no clear D. This CDR3 spans 14 amino acids. The V gene lost 8 bases and the J gene lost 2 bases, with 16 bases spanning the gap. Germline V gene data show CDR1 as MDHEN and CDR2 as SYDVKM.

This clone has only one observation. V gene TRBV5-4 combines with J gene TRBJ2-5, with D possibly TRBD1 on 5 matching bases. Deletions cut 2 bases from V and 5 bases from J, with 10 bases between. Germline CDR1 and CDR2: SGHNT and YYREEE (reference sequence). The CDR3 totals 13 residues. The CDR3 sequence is CASSFPRVETQYF. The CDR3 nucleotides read TGTGCCAGCAGCTTTCCCAGGGTGGAGACCCAGTACTTC.

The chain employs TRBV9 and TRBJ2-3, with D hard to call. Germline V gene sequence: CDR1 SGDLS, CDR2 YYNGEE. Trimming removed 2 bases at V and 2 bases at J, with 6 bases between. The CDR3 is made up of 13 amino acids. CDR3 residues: CASSVGNTDTQYF. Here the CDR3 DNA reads TGTGCCAGCAGCGTGGGGAACACAGATACGCAGTATTTT.

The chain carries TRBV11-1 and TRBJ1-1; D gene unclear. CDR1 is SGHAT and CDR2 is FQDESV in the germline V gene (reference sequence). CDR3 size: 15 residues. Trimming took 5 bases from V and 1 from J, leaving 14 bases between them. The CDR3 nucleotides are TGTGCCAGCAGCCTAAGGTCTGCGGCGAACACTGAAGCTTTCTTT. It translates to CASSLRSAANTEAFF.

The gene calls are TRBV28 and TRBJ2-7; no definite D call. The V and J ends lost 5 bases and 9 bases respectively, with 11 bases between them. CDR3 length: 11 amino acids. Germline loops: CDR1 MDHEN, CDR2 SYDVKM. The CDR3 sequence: CASSPSLVQYF. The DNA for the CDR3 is TGTGCCAGCAGTCCCTCCTTGGTGCAGTACTTC.

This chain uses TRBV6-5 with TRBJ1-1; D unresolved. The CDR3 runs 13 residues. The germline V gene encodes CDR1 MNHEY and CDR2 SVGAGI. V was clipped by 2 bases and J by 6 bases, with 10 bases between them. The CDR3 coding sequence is TGTGCCAGCAGTTACCCTGGGAGCGCTGAAGCTTTCTTT. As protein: CASSYPGSAEAFF.

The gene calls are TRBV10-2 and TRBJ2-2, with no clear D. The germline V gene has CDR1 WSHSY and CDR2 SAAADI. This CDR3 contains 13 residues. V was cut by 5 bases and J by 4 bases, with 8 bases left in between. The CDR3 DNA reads TGCGCCAGCAGTTCGGTTGGCACCGGGGAGCTGTTTTTT. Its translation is CASSSVGTGELFF.

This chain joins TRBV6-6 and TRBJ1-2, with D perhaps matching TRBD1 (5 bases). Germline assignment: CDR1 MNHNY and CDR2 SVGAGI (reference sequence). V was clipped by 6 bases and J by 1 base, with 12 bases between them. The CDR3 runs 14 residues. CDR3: CASSRAGLNYGYTF. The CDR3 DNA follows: TGTGCCAGCAGCCGGGCAGGGCTTAACTATGGCTACACCTTC.

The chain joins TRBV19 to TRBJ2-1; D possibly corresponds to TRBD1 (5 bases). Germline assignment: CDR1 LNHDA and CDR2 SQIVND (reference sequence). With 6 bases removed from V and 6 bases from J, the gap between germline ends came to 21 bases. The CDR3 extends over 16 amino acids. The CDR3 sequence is CASRNAQGVLINEQFF. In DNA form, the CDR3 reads TGTGCCAGTAGGAACGCCCAGGGTGTTTTGATCAATGAGCAGTTCTTC.

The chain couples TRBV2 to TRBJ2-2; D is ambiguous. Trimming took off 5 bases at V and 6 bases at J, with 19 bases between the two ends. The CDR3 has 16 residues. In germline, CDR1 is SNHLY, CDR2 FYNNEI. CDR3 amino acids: CASSLQALLGSGELFF. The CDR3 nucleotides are TGTGCCAGCAGTCTTCAGGCGTTGTTAGGCTCCGGGGAGCTGTTTTTT. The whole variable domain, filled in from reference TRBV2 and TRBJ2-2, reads EPEVTQTPSHQVTQMGQEVILRCVPISNHLYFYWYRQILGQKVEFLVSFYNNEISEKSEIFDDQFSVERPDGSNFTLKIRSTKLEDSAMYFCASSLQALLGSGELFFGEGSRLTVL.

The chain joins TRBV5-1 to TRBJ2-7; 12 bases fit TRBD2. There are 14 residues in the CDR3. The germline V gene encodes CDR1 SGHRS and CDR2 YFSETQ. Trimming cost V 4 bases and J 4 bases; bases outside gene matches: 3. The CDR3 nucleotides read TGCGCCAGCAGCCAAGGGACTAGCGGGTACGAGCAGTACTTC. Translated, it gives CASSQGTSGYEQYF.

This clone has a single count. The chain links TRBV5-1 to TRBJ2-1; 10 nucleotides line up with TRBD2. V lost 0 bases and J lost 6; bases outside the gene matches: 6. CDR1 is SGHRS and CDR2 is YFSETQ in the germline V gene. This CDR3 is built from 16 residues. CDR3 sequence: CASSLASSGRINEQFF. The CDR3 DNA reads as TGCGCCAGCAGCTTGGCCTCTAGCGGGAGAATCAATGAGCAGTTCTTC.

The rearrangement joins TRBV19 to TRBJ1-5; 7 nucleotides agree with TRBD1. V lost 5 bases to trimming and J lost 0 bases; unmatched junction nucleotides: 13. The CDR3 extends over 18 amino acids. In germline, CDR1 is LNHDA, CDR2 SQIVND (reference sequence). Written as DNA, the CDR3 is TGTGCCAGTAGTCCAAGGACCACAGGGGCCCCTAGCAATCAGCCCCAGCATTTT. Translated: CASSPRTTGAPSNQPQHF.